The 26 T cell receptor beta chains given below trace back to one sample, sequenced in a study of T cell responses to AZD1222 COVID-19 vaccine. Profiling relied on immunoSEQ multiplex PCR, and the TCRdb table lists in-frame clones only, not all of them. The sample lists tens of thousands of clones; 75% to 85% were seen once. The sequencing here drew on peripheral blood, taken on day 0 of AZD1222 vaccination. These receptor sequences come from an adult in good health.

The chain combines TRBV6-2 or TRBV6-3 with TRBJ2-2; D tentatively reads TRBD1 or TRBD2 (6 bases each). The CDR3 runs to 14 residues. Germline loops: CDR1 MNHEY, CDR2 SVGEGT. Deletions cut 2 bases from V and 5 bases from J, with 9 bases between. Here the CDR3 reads CASSYGGQTGELFF. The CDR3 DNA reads TGTGCCAGCAGTTACGGGGGGCAGACCGGGGAGCTGTTTTTT.

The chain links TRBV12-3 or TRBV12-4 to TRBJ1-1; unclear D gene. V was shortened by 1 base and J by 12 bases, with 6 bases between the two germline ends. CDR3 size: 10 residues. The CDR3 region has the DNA TGTGCCAGCAGTTTAGGCACAACTTTCTTT. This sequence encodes CASSLGTTFF.

The CDR3: CASSLDGYSGNTIYF. CDR3 nucleotides: TGTGCCAGCAGCTTAGACGGGTATTCTGGAAACACCATATATTTT. The chain couples TRBV11-2 to TRBJ1-3; D gene uncertain. The germline V gene encodes CDR1 SGHAT and CDR2 FQNNGV. There are 15 residues in the CDR3. Trimming removed 0 bases at V and 1 base at J, with 7 bases between.

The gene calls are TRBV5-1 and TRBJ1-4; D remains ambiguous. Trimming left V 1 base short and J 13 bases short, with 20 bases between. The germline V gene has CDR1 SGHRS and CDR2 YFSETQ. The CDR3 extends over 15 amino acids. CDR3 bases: TGCGCCAGCAGCTTGTGGAGTGGGCCGACGGAAGGACTGTTTTTT. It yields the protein CASSLWSGPTEGLFF.

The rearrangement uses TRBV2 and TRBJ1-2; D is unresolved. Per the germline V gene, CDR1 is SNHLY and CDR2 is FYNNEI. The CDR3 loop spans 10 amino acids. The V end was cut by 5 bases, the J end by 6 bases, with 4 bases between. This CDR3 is CASSPDGYTF. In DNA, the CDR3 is TGTGCCAGCAGTCCAGATGGCTACACCTTC.

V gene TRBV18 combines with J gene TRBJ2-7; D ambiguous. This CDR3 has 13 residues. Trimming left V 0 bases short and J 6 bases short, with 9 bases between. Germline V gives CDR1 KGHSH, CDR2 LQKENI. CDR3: CASSPPTFGEQYF. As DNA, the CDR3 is TGTGCCAGCTCACCACCGACATTTGGCGAGCAGTACTTC.

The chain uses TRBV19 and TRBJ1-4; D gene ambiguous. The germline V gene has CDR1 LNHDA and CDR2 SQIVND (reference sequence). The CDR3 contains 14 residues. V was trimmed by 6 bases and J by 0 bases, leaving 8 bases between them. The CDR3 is CASSQTATNEKLFF. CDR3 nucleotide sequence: TGTGCCAGTAGCCAGACGGCAACTAATGAAAAACTGTTTTTT. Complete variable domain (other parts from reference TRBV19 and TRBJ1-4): DGGITQSPKYLFRKEGQNVTLSCEQNLNHDAMYWYRQDPGQGLRLIYYSQIVNDFQKGDIAEGYSVSREKKESFPLTVTSAQKNPTAFYLCASSQTATNEKLFFGSGTQLSVL.

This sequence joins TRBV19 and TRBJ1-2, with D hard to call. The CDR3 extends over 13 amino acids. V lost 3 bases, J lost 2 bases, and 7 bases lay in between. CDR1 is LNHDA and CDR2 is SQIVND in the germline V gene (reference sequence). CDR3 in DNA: TGTGCCAGTAGTATCCTCGGCAACTATGGCTACACCTTC. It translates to CASSILGNYGYTF. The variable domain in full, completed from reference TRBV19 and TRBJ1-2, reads DGGITQSPKYLFRKEGQNVTLSCEQNLNHDAMYWYRQDPGQGLRLIYYSQIVNDFQKGDIAEGYSVSREKKESFPLTVTSAQKNPTAFYLCASSILGNYGYTFGSGTRLTVV.

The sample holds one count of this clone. The DNA of the CDR3 is TGTGCCAGCAGGCCAAATAGCAATCAGCCCCAGCATTTT. This codes for CASRPNSNQPQHF. J is TRBJ1-5 and V is TRBV27, with D uncertain. From germline, CDR1 is MNHEY and CDR2 SMNVEV (reference sequence). V lost 6 bases and J 0 bases, leaving 6 bases between the germline ends. This CDR3 region has 13 residues.

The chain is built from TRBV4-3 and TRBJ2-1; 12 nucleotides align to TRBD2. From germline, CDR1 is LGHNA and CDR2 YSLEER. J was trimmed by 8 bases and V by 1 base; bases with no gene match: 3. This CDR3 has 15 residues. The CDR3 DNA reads TGCGCCAGCAGCCAAGGTTCTAGCGGGAGGGATGAGCAGTTCTTC. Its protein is CASSQGSSGRDEQFF.

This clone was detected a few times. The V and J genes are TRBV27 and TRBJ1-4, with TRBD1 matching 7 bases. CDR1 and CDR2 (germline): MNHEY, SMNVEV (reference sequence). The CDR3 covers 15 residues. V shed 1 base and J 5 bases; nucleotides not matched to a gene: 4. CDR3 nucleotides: TGTGCCAGCAGTTTATTTGGGACAGTGAATGAAAAACTGTTTTTT. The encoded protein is CASSLFGTVNEKLFF.

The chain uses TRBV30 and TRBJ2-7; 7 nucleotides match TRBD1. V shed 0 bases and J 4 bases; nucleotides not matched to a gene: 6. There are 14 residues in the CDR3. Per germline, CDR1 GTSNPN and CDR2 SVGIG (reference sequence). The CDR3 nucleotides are TGTGCCTGGAGTGTAGGGACAGCTGGTTACGAGCAGTACGTC. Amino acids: CAWSVGTAGYEQYV.

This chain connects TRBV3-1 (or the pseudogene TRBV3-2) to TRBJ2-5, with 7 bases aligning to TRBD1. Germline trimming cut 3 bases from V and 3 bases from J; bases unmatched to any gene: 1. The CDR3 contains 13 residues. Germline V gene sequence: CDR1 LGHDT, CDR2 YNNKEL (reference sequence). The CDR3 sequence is CASSHGTEETQYF. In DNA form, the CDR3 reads TGTGCCAGCAGCCACGGGACAGAAGAGACCCAGTACTTC.

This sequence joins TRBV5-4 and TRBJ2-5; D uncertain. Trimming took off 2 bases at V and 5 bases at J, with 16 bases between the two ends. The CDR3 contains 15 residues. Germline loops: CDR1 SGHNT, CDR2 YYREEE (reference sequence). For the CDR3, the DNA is TGTGCCAGCAGCTTAGGGTCTGGATTTTCGGAGACCCAGTACTTC. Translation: CASSLGSGFSETQYF.

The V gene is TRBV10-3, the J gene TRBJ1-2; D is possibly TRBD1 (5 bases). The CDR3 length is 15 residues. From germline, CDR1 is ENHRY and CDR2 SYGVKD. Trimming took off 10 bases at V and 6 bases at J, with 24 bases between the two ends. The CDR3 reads CATRPNFGGGHGYTF. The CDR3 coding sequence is TGTGCCACCCGACCAAACTTTGGCGGGGGACATGGCTACACCTTC.

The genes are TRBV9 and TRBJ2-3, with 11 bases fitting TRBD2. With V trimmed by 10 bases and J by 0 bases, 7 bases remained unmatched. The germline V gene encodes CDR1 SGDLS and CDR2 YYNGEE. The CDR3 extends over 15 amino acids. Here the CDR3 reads CASGTSGTSTDTQYF. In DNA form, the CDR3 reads TGTGCCTCCGGGACTAGCGGAACTAGCACAGATACGCAGTATTTT.

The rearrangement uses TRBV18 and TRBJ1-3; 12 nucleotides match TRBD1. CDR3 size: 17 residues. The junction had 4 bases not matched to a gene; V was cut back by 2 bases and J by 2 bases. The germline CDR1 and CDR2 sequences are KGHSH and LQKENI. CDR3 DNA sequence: TGTGCCAGCTCACCAATGGGACAGGGGGCTCCTGGAAACACCATATATTTT. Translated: CASSPMGQGAPGNTIYF. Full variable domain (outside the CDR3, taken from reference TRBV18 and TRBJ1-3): NAGVMQNPRHLVRRRGQEARLRCSPMKGHSHVYWYRQLPEEGLKFMVYLQKENIIDESGMPKERFSAEFPKEGPSILRIQQVVRGDSAAYFCASSPMGQGAPGNTIYFGEGSWLTVV.

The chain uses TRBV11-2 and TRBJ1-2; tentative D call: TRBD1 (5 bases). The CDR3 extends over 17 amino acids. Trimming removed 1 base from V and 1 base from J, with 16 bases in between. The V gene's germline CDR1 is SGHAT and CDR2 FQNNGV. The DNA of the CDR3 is TGTGCCAGCAGCTTAGGTCGTGGGGGACCGATTAACTATGGCTACACCTTC. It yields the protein CASSLGRGGPINYGYTF.

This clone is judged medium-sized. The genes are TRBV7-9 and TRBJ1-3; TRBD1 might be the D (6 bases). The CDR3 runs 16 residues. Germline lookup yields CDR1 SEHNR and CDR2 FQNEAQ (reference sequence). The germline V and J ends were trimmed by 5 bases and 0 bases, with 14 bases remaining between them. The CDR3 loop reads CASSGGLIPSGNTIYF. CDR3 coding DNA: TGTGCCAGCAGCGGGGGCTTGATCCCCTCTGGAAACACCATATATTTT.

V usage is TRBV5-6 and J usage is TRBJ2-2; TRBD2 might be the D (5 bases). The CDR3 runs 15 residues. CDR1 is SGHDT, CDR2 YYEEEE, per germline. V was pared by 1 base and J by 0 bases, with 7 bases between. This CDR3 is CASSLKLANTGELFF. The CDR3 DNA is TGTGCCAGCAGCTTGAAACTAGCGAACACCGGGGAGCTGTTTTTT.

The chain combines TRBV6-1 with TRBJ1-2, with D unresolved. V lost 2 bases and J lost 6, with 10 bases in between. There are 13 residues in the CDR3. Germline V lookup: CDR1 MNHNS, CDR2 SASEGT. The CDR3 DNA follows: TGTGCCAGCAGTGAATTACTTGGGAATGGCTACACCTTC. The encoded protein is CASSELLGNGYTF.

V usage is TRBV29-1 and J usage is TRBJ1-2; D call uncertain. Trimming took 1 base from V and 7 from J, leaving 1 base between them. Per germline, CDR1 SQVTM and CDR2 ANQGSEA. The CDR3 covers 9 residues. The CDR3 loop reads CSVEGGYTF. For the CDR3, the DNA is TGCAGCGTTGAAGGTGGCTACACCTTC. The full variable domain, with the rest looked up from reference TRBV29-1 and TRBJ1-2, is SAVISQKPSRDICQRGTSLTIQCQVDSQVTMMFWYRQQPGQSLTLIATANQGSEATYESGFVIDKFPISRPNLTFSTLTVSNMSPEDSSIYLCSVEGGYTFGSGTRLTVV.

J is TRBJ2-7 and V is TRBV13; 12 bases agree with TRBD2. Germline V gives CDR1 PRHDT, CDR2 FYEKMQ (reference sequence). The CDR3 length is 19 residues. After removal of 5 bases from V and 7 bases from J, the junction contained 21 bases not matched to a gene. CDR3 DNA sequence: TGTGCCAGCAGCCCAGGGCTAGCGGGAGGGCCCTCCCAAGTGGGAGAGCAGTACTTC. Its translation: CASSPGLAGGPSQVGEQYF.

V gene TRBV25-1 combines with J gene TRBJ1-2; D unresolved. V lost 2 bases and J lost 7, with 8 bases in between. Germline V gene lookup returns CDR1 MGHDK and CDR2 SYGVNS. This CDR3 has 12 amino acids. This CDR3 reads CASSEERSGYTF. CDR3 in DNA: TGTGCCAGCAGTGAAGAACGAAGTGGCTACACCTTC.

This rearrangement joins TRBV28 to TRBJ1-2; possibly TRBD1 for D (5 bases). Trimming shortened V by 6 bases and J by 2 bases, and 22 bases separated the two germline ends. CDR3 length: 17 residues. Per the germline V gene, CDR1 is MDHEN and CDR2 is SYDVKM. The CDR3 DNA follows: TGTGCCAGCAGCCTTTTCGGGGGGGGATTTCCGAACTATGGCTACACCTTC. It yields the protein CASSLFGGGFPNYGYTF.

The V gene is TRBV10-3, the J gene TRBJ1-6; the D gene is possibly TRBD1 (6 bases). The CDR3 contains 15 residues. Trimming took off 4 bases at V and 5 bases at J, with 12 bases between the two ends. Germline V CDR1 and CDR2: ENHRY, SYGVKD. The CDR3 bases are TGTGCCATCAGTGCTCTGGCAGGGGATAATTCACCCCTCCACTTT. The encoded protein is CAISALAGDNSPLHF.